These T cell receptor beta chains were read from a single sample in a study of metastatic and nonmetastatic thyroid tumors. TCRdb re-called the PCR reads with MiXCR. Of about 11,000 clones in the sample, 30% are singletons; the top ten hold less than 20%. Sequencing was carried out using tumor tissue. The receptors were gathered from a female donor with papillary thyroid cancer or a benign thyroid nodule (not recorded which). Some clones in this sample may be carry-over from other donors' samples. Both conserved end residues are part of each CDR3. Each record gives: CDR3 protein, CDR3 DNA, clone size, D gene, V gene, J gene. The D gene is left open where the match is weak. Where a row states a size, it is once, few, many or the class of an expanded clone; other rows omit it.

CDR3aa: CAWSANTGAFF; CDR3nt: TGTGCCTGGAGTGCTAACACTGGAGCTTTCTTT; abundance: NA; d_gene: NA; v_gene: TRBV30; j_gene: TRBJ1-1
CDR3aa: CASSHRLAGARLLTDTQYF; CDR3nt: TGTGCCAGCAGCCATCGACTAGCGGGGGCCCGACTACTCACAGATACGCAGTATTTT; abundance: medium-sized; d_gene: TRBD2; v_gene: TRBV14; j_gene: TRBJ2-3
CDR3aa: CASRTIGTGMDEQYF; CDR3nt: TGTGCCAGCAGAACAATCGGGACAGGGATGGACGAGCAGTACTTC; abundance: NA; d_gene: TRBD1; v_gene: TRBV6-1; j_gene: TRBJ2-7
CDR3aa: CASSIRLGNQETQYF; CDR3nt: TGTGCCAGCAGCATTAGACTAGGGAATCAAGAGACCCAGTACTTC; abundance: many; d_gene: NA; v_gene: TRBV7-6; j_gene: TRBJ2-5
CDR3aa: CASSFGSGNTIYF; CDR3nt: TGTGCCAGCAGTTTCGGCTCTGGAAACACCATATATTTT; abundance: NA; d_gene: NA; v_gene: TRBV28; j_gene: TRBJ1-3
CDR3aa: CASSPPLAGAGDTQYF; CDR3nt: TGTGCCAGCAGCCCACCCCTAGCGGGAGCTGGGGATACGCAGTATTTT; abundance: NA; d_gene: TRBD2; v_gene: TRBV3-1; j_gene: TRBJ2-3
CDR3aa: CSARGRLMNTEAFF; CDR3nt: TGCAGTGCGCGGGGCCGCCTAATGAACACTGAAGCTTTCTTT; abundance: medium-sized; d_gene: NA; v_gene: TRBV20-1; j_gene: TRBJ1-1
CDR3aa: CASSLAGLAGSYNEQFF; CDR3nt: TGTGCCAGCAGCTTAGCAGGACTAGCGGGCTCCTACAATGAGCAGTTCTTC; abundance: many; d_gene: TRBD2; v_gene: TRBV11-1; j_gene: TRBJ2-1
CDR3aa: CASSRDRGEGYTF; CDR3nt: TGTGCCAGCAGCCGGGACAGGGGGGAGGGCTACACCTTC; abundance: NA; d_gene: TRBD1; v_gene: TRBV11-2; j_gene: TRBJ1-2
CDR3aa: CASSFGQPRDTQYF; CDR3nt: TGTGCCAGCAGTTTCGGACAGCCAAGGGATACGCAGTATTTT; abundance: NA; d_gene: NA; v_gene: TRBV28; j_gene: TRBJ2-3
CDR3aa: CASSSTAKGEAFF; CDR3nt: TGTGCCAGCAGTTCTACAGCGAAGGGTGAAGCTTTCTTT; abundance: NA; d_gene: NA; v_gene: TRBV28; j_gene: TRBJ1-1
CDR3aa: CASSLAFAGLETQYF; CDR3nt: TGCGCCAGCAGCTTGGCCTTTGCAGGGTTAGAGACCCAGTACTTC; abundance: NA; d_gene: NA; v_gene: TRBV5-1; j_gene: TRBJ2-5
CDR3aa: CASSLVPPPAGTYEQYF; CDR3nt: TGCGCCAGCAGTTTGGTCCCCCCACCAGCGGGGACCTACGAGCAGTACTTC; abundance: few; d_gene: TRBD2; v_gene: TRBV5-1; j_gene: TRBJ2-7
CDR3aa: CASSIMHSNNSPLHF; CDR3nt: TGTGCCAGCAGTATAATGCACAGTAATAATTCACCCCTCCACTTT; abundance: few; d_gene: NA; v_gene: TRBV2; j_gene: TRBJ1-6
CDR3aa: CSGYAGVDTQYF; CDR3nt: TGCAGTGGGTATGCGGGGGTAGATACGCAGTATTTT; abundance: NA; d_gene: TRBD2; v_gene: TRBV20-1; j_gene: TRBJ2-3
CDR3aa: CASRRAATDTQYF; CDR3nt: TGCGCCAGCAGGAGGGCGGCCACAGATACGCAGTATTTT; abundance: many; d_gene: NA; v_gene: TRBV5-1; j_gene: TRBJ2-3
CDR3aa: CSARTMGGSYEQYF; CDR3nt: TGCAGTGCTAGAACCATGGGCGGATCCTACGAGCAGTACTTC; abundance: NA; d_gene: NA; v_gene: TRBV20-1; j_gene: TRBJ2-7
CDR3aa: CASSWDRGGGEQFF; CDR3nt: TGCGCCAGCAGCTGGGACAGGGGGGGCGGTGAGCAGTTCTTC; abundance: NA; d_gene: TRBD1; v_gene: TRBV5-1; j_gene: TRBJ2-1
CDR3aa: CASSAIAGGLDTQYF; CDR3nt: TGTGCCAGCAGCGCAATAGCGGGAGGGCTGGATACGCAGTATTTT; abundance: NA; d_gene: TRBD2; v_gene: TRBV9; j_gene: TRBJ2-3
CDR3aa: CASSYSLREQYF; CDR3nt: TGTGCCAGCAGTTACTCCTTGCGGGAGCAGTACTTC; abundance: medium-sized; d_gene: NA; v_gene: TRBV6-2/TRBV6-3; j_gene: TRBJ2-7
CDR3aa: CASRASGRANEQYF; CDR3nt: TGCGCCAGCAGGGCTAGCGGGAGGGCAAACGAGCAGTACTTC; abundance: medium-sized; d_gene: TRBD2; v_gene: TRBV5-1; j_gene: TRBJ2-7
CDR3aa: CASSEPGRGTEAFF; CDR3nt: TGCGCCAGCAGTGAACCAGGAAGAGGCACTGAAGCTTTCTTT; abundance: few; d_gene: NA; v_gene: TRBV10-2; j_gene: TRBJ1-1
CDR3aa: CASSRRQGWDEQFF; CDR3nt: TGTGCCAGCAGTCGCCGCCAAGGGTGGGATGAGCAGTTCTTC; abundance: medium-sized; d_gene: NA; v_gene: TRBV27; j_gene: TRBJ2-1
CDR3aa: CASSVTSGTYEQYF; CDR3nt: TGTGCCAGCAGCGTAACTAGCGGAACCTACGAGCAGTACTTC; abundance: large; d_gene: TRBD2; v_gene: TRBV9; j_gene: TRBJ2-7
CDR3aa: CASSPLRGEYNSPLHF; CDR3nt: TGTGCCAGCAGTCCCCTCAGGGGAGAATATAATTCACCCCTCCACTTT; abundance: NA; d_gene: NA; v_gene: TRBV28; j_gene: TRBJ1-6
CDR3aa: CASSEGWNQPQHF; CDR3nt: TGCGCCAGCAGTGAGGGGTGGAATCAGCCCCAGCATTTT; abundance: few; d_gene: NA; v_gene: TRBV10-1; j_gene: TRBJ1-5
CDR3aa: CSASIPALGSNQPQHF; CDR3nt: TGCAGCGCCAGCATTCCAGCCTTAGGGAGCAATCAGCCCCAGCATTTT; abundance: NA; d_gene: NA; v_gene: TRBV20-1; j_gene: TRBJ1-5
CDR3aa: CASSLRDSWSPLHF; CDR3nt: TGTGCCAGCAGCTTGAGGGACAGCTGGTCACCCCTCCACTTT; abundance: medium-sized; d_gene: TRBD1; v_gene: TRBV5-6; j_gene: TRBJ1-6
CDR3aa: CASSLLEFNEQFF; CDR3nt: TGTGCCAGCAGTTTACTAGAGTTCAATGAGCAGTTCTTC; abundance: NA; d_gene: NA; v_gene: TRBV7-2; j_gene: TRBJ2-1
CDR3aa: CASSLVPIYEQYF; CDR3nt: TGTGCCAGCAGTTTAGTTCCGATTTACGAGCAGTACTTC; abundance: NA; d_gene: NA; v_gene: TRBV12-3/TRBV12-4; j_gene: TRBJ2-7
CDR3aa: CVSSQILLAGVLDTGELFF; CDR3nt: TGTGTCAGCAGCCAAATCCTACTAGCGGGGGTGCTGGACACCGGGGAGCTGTTTTTT; abundance: NA; d_gene: TRBD2; v_gene: TRBV4-2; j_gene: TRBJ2-2
CDR3aa: CASGQGAGNTIYF; CDR3nt: TGCGCCAGCGGACAAGGGGCTGGAAACACCATATATTTT; abundance: NA; d_gene: NA; v_gene: TRBV5-1; j_gene: TRBJ1-3
CDR3aa: CASSQGIAGGPDTQYF; CDR3nt: TGTGCCAGCAGTCAAGGAATAGCGGGAGGTCCAGATACGCAGTATTTT; abundance: NA; d_gene: TRBD2; v_gene: TRBV28; j_gene: TRBJ2-3
CDR3aa: CASSAGQTNEQFF; CDR3nt: TGCGCCAGCAGCGCAGGACAGACCAATGAGCAGTTCTTC; abundance: NA; d_gene: NA; v_gene: TRBV5-1; j_gene: TRBJ2-1
CDR3aa: CAWGGGGDTQYF; CDR3nt: TGTGCCTGGGGGGGGGGCGGAGATACGCAGTATTTT; abundance: few; d_gene: NA; v_gene: TRBV30; j_gene: TRBJ2-3
CDR3aa: CASSYTPGRREQYF; CDR3nt: TGTGCCAGCAGTTACACCCCCGGGAGGCGCGAGCAGTACTTC; abundance: medium-sized; d_gene: TRBD2; v_gene: TRBV6-2/TRBV6-3; j_gene: TRBJ2-7
CDR3aa: CASSFSGQGAGQPRHF; CDR3nt: TGTGCCAGCAGTTTTTCGGGACAGGGGGCGGGTCAGCCCCGGCATTTT; abundance: many; d_gene: TRBD1; v_gene: TRBV27; j_gene: TRBJ1-5
CDR3aa: CASSLLARQKSTGELFF; CDR3nt: TGCGCCAGCAGCTTACTCGCTCGCCAGAAGAGCACCGGGGAGCTGTTTTTT; abundance: NA; d_gene: NA; v_gene: TRBV5-1; j_gene: TRBJ2-2
CDR3aa: CASSEPSGSSYNEQFF; CDR3nt: TGTGCCAGCAGTGAACCTAGCGGGAGCTCCTACAATGAGCAGTTCTTC; abundance: NA; d_gene: TRBD2; v_gene: TRBV6-1; j_gene: TRBJ2-1
CDR3aa: CASSNFGGSSYNEQFF; CDR3nt: TGCGCCAGCAGCAACTTCGGGGGAAGCTCCTACAATGAGCAGTTCTTC; abundance: few; d_gene: NA; v_gene: TRBV5-1; j_gene: TRBJ2-1
CDR3aa: CASSPARMETQYF; CDR3nt: TGTGCCAGCTCACCGGCTAGAATGGAGACCCAGTACTTC; abundance: many; d_gene: NA; v_gene: TRBV18; j_gene: TRBJ2-5
CDR3aa: CASSRQRESYNEQFF; CDR3nt: TGTGCCAGTTCCCGACAGCGGGAGTCCTACAATGAGCAGTTCTTC; abundance: few; d_gene: TRBD2; v_gene: TRBV19; j_gene: TRBJ2-1
CDR3aa: CASSEKSLGEKLFF; CDR3nt: TGCGCCAGCAGTGAGAAATCCTTGGGTGAAAAACTGTTTTTT; abundance: many; d_gene: NA; v_gene: TRBV10-2; j_gene: TRBJ1-4
CDR3aa: CSARAGGPLETQYF; CDR3nt: TGCAGTGCTCGAGCGGGAGGGCCTTTGGAGACCCAGTACTTC; abundance: many; d_gene: TRBD2; v_gene: TRBV20-1; j_gene: TRBJ2-5
CDR3aa: CASSPRAGDDTQYF; CDR3nt: TGTGCCAGCTCACCTCGCGCAGGGGACGATACGCAGTATTTT; abundance: NA; d_gene: NA; v_gene: TRBV18; j_gene: TRBJ2-3